The 10 T cell receptor beta chains reported below all come from one sample, sequenced in a study of blood T cell repertoires in COVID-19. Data came from immunoSEQ multiplex PCR; TCRdb stores just in-frame clones and leaves some out. The sample includes approximately 300,000 clones, around 90% seen only once; the top ten take more than 6%. Sequences were obtained from peripheral blood. The origin of the receptors is a woman between 25 and 40 years old with COVID-19, enrolled during active disease.

This chain links TRBV5-1 with TRBJ2-7, with 8 bases aligning to TRBD1. Looked up from germline, CDR1 is SGHRS and CDR2 is YFSETQ. The V and J ends lost 0 bases and 0 bases, in that order; junction bases with no gene match: 8. The CDR3 sequence is 17 residues long. In nucleotides, the CDR3 is TGCGCCAGCAGCTTGGCCCAGATCAGGGGGCCCTCCTACGAGCAGTACTTC. Protein: CASSLAQIRGPSYEQYF.

This chain links TRBV7-8 with TRBJ2-3; 8 nucleotides line up with TRBD2. The CDR3 has 15 amino acids. CDR1 and CDR2 from the germline V gene are SGHVS and FQNEAQ. V lost 2 bases and J lost 3; bases outside the gene matches: 4. CDR3 bases: TGTGCCAGCAGCTTAATAGCGGGGCGGACAGATACGCAGTATTTT. Protein product: CASSLIAGRTDTQYF.

The chain has TRBV6-2 or TRBV6-3 and TRBJ2-1; 8 bases match TRBD2. CDR1 and CDR2 (germline): MNHEY, SVGEGT. The CDR3 has 16 amino acids. The V segment lost 2 bases and the J segment 7 bases; nucleotides outside the gene matches: 10. CDR3 in DNA: TGTGCCAGCAGTTACCTTCTTCGACTAGCGAAAAATGAGCAGTTCTTC. It encodes CASSYLLRLAKNEQFF.

Of note for this clone: The same CDR3 arises from other DNA sequences in this sample as well. This chain links TRBV7-2 with TRBJ2-7; 7 positions agree with TRBD1. Per the germline V gene, CDR1 is SGHTA and CDR2 is FQGNSA. The trim removed 5 bases at V and 4 bases at J, leaving 8 bases unmatched. The CDR3 loop spans 14 amino acids. The CDR3 DNA reads TGTGCCAGCAGCAAGACAGGGCCCCATTACGAGCAGTACTTC. Translated: CASSKTGPHYEQYF.

The rearrangement joins TRBV6-4 to TRBJ2-2; D not resolved. The V end was cut by 4 bases, the J end by 2 bases, with 8 bases between. Per germline, CDR1 MRHNA and CDR2 SNTAGT. The CDR3 contains 14 residues. CDR3 nucleotide sequence: TGTGCCAGCAGTGGTATGAGTAACACCGGGGAGCTGTTTTTT. Translated: CASSGMSNTGELFF.

The gene calls are TRBV5-1 and TRBJ1-5; D perhaps matches TRBD1 (6 bases). This CDR3 contains 14 residues. V lost 1 base, J lost 5 bases, and 10 bases lay in between. CDR1 and CDR2 (germline): SGHRS, YFSETQ. CDR3 in DNA: TGCGCCAGCAGCTTGACAGGGTCGGATCAGCCCCAGCATTTT. The encoded protein is CASSLTGSDQPQHF.

V is TRBV29-1 and J is TRBJ2-7; 7 bases fit TRBD2. The CDR3 runs 15 residues. V trimming: 6 bases; J trimming: 7 bases; junction bases outside the gene matches: 18. CDR1 is SQVTM and CDR2 is ANQGSEA in the germline V gene. This chain's CDR3 is CSVLRGGWLTGEQYF. The DNA for the CDR3 is TGCAGCGTCCTAAGGGGAGGGTGGCTTACGGGGGAGCAGTACTTC.

V and J are TRBV28 and TRBJ2-5; 10 nucleotides align to TRBD1. This CDR3 spans 15 amino acids. CDR1 is MDHEN, CDR2 SYDVKM, per germline. J gave up 1 base and V 3 bases, and 2 bases lay outside the gene matches. CDR3 nucleotide sequence: TGTGCCAGCAGTTTGTGGACAGGGGGCCAAGAGACCCAGTACTTC. Translation: CASSLWTGGQETQYF.

The CDR3 region has the DNA TGTGCCAGCAGCCAAGAGGGCCCGGGGGGCGGAAACACCATATATTTT. This sequence encodes CASSQEGPGGGNTIYF. The chain uses TRBV4-2 and TRBJ1-3; D is possibly TRBD1 (6 bases). V lost 0 bases and J 4 bases, leaving 13 bases between the germline ends. This CDR3 spans 16 amino acids. Germline V CDR1 and CDR2: LGHNA, YNFKEQ.

The CDR3 sequence: CASSQDRNSYNYGYTF. The CDR3 DNA is TGCGCCAGCAGCCAAGACCGAAACAGCTATAACTATGGCTACACCTTC. V is TRBV4-3 and J is TRBJ1-2; D remains ambiguous. The germline V gene encodes CDR1 LGHNA and CDR2 YSLEER. The CDR3 length is 16 residues. V gave up 0 bases and J gave up 1 base, with 12 bases separating them.